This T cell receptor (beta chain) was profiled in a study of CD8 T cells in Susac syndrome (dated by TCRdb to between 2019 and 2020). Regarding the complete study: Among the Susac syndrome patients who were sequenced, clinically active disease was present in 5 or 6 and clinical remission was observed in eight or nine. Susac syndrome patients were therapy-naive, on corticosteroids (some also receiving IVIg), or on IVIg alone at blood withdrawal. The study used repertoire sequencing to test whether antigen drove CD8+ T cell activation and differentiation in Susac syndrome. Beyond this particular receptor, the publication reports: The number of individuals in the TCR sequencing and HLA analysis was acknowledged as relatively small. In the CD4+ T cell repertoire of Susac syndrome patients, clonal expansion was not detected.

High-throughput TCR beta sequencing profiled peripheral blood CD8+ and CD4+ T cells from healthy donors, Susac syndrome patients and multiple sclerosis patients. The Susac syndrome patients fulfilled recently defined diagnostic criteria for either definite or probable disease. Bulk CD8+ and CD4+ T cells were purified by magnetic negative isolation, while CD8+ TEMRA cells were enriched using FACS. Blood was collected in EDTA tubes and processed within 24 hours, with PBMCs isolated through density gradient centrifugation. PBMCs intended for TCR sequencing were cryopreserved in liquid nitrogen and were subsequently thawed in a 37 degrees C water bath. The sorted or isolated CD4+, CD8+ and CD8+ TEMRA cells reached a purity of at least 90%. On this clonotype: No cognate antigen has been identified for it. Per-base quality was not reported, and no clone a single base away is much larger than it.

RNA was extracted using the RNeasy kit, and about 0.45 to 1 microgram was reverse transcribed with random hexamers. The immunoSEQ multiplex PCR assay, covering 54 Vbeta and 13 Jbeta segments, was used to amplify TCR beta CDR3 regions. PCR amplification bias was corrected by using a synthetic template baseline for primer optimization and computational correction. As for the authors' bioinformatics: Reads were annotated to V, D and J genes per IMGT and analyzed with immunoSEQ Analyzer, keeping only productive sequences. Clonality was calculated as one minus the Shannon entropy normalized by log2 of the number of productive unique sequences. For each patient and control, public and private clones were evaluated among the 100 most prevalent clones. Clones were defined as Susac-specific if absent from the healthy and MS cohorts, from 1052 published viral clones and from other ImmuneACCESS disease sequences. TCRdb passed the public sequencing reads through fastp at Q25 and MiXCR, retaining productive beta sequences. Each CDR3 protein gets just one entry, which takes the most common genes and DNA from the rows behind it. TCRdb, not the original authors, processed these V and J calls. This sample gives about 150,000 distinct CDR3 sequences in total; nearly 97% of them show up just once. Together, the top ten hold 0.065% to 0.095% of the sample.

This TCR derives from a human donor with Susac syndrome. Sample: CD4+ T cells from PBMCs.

The encoded CDR3 is CASSGTALNQPQHF. The DNA sequence is TGTGCCAGCAGCGGGACAGCCCTCAATCAGCCCCAGCATTTT. The chain is encoded by TRBV2 joined to TRBJ1-5, with TRBD1 matching 7 junction bases. The germline V and J ends show losses of 6 bases and 3 bases respectively, and no gene match explains 5 bases of the junction. Taken from the germline V gene, the CDR1 and CDR2 loops are SNHLY and FYNNEI. The CDR3, cysteine through phenylalanine, is 14 amino acids long. This entry keeps only the CDR3 DNA: 42 bases, framed from base 1.